This T cell receptor (beta chain) was found in a study of STAT5B mutations in CD4+ large granular lymphocyte leukemia. The study, taken as a whole, reports: No patients shared main leukemic clonotypes, though around 24% appeared at low frequency elsewhere.

Assay: immunoSEQ multiplex PCR; the TCRdb copy retains only in-frame clones and omits some. The sample includes about 38,000 clones, about four fifths of them seen just once. Only a few counts were recorded for this clone. The antigen is not known. The germline CDR1 and CDR2 sequences are SGHVS and FNYEAQ. Trimming left V 5 bases short and J 6 bases short, with 13 bases between. CDR3 length equals 13 residues. Sequenced: CD4+ T cells from blood buffy coats. The chain is built from TRBV7-6 and TRBJ1-1; tentative D call: TRBD1 (6 bases). This clonotype was sampled from a human donor in good health. Written as DNA, the CDR3 is TGTGCCAGCAGCCGCACAGGGATCCCTGAAGCTTTCTTT. Translated, it gives CASSRTGIPEAFF. The full variable domain, completed using reference TRBV7-6 and TRBJ1-1, is GAGVSQSPRYKVTKRGQDVALRCDPISGHVSLYWYRQALGQGPEFLTYFNYEAQQDKSGLPNDRFSAERPEGSISTLTIQRTEQRDSAMYRCASSRTGIPEAFFGQGTRLTVV.